These T cell receptor beta chains were read from a single sample in a study of T-cell memory formation after mild COVID-19. In TCRdb, the 5' RACE reads were re-called with MiXCR into one record per CDR3 protein. The sample contains 200,000 to 250,000 distinct CDR3 sequences, about 9.2% of which appear only once. Material: PBMCs or a T cell subset sorted from them (not recorded which). These receptors originate from a man between 18 and 35 years old who had mild COVID-19 (a few samples of this study predate the infection). Cell type and time point are not known. Each CDR3 is given with its conserved first and last residue.

V,length,J,CDR3
TRBV20-1,13,TRBJ2-7,CSAPGQGPYEQYF
TRBV6-5,11,TRBJ2-1,CASSNRHEQFF
TRBV7-8,14,TRBJ2-3,CASGAGGLTDTQYF
TRBV5-1,15,TRBJ1-1,CASSLVPEADTEAFF
TRBV5-6,13,TRBJ1-2,CASSLKAAYGYTF
TRBV11-2,16,TRBJ1-1,CASSLRFGTVNTEAFF
TRBV6-5,14,TRBJ2-5,CASSSSGFRETQYF
TRBV5-1,16,TRBJ2-2,CASSLRSGGDTGELFF
TRBV6-6,14,TRBJ1-3,CASSYSDRGNTIYF
TRBV5-1,16,TRBJ2-4,CASSLGAGGDGNIQYF
TRBV6-1,14,TRBJ2-2,CASNRRGNTGELFF
TRBV2,12,TRBJ1-1,CAAGTGNTEAFF
TRBV7-2,16,TRBJ2-3,CASSRGLAGGTDTQYF
TRBV6-2/TRBV6-3,15,TRBJ2-2,CASSRLAGDTGELFF
TRBV18,10,TRBJ2-3,CASSTDTQYF
TRBV11-3,15,TRBJ2-6,CASSSQDSGANVLTF
TRBV18,15,TRBJ1-5,CASSPLSSGNQPQHF
TRBV28,13,TRBJ2-4,CASRRQGADIQYF
TRBV6-5,16,TRBJ2-5,CASSKLAGAFLKTQYF
TRBV6-5,14,TRBJ2-3,CASSYGGTTDTQYF
TRBV12-3/TRBV12-4,14,TRBJ2-3,CASSPPGRGDTQYF
TRBV6-5,15,TRBJ1-5,CASSPGPSVRKPQHF
TRBV6-5,14,TRBJ1-1,CASSRSQVGTEAFF
TRBV20-1,15,TRBJ2-2,CSASSGGANTGELFF
TRBV12-3/TRBV12-4,13,TRBJ1-1,CASRGGAGTEAFF
TRBV19,14,TRBJ2-3,CASIQREGLYTQYF
TRBV20-1,15,TRBJ2-5,CSATPGTGLTETQYF
TRBV5-6,13,TRBJ1-4,CASSALNNEKLFF
TRBV27,21,TRBJ2-1,CASSFSAWNRDRGEAYNEQFF
TRBV27,19,TRBJ2-5,CASSITGYVRREGQETQYF
TRBV20-1,13,TRBJ2-2,CSARLALTGELFF
TRBV18,15,TRBJ2-3,CASSPRDLPGDTQYF
TRBV19,15,TRBJ1-1,CASLEGLGGNTEAFF
TRBV7-2,16,TRBJ2-1,CASSPQGAIGYNEQFF
TRBV29-1,14,TRBJ2-2,CSAMKRANTGELFF
TRBV2,16,TRBJ2-5,CASSPPAGGVVETQYF
TRBV4-3,14,TRBJ1-1,CASSPRGGYTEAFF
TRBV12-3/TRBV12-4,15,TRBJ2-4,CASTSGLAVGNIQYF
TRBV20-1,16,TRBJ1-6,CSAPGHGSSYNSPLHF
TRBV5-1,15,TRBJ2-3,CASSLLDYSTDTQYF
TRBV5-1,15,TRBJ2-1,CASSWSGGAYNEQFF
TRBV27,15,TRBJ2-3,CASSPLRGGTDTQYF
TRBV20-1,12,TRBJ1-2,CSANYRVGGYTF
TRBV7-9,11,TRBJ1-1,CANGENTEAFF
TRBV28,12,TRBJ1-1,CASSSATPEAFF
TRBV4-3,15,TRBJ1-1,CASSQSYRVNTEAFF
TRBV4-1,16,TRBJ2-3,CASSPYGLTGTDTQYF
TRBV11-2,16,TRBJ2-1,CASSRRPEQGSYEQFF
TRBV6-1,16,TRBJ2-3,CASSRGKILQGDTQYF
TRBV7-2,15,TRBJ1-5,CASSFGRGGNQPQHF
TRBV13,17,TRBJ1-1,CASSLVGSRARRTEAFF